A single sample gave rise to the 13 T cell receptor beta chains below, sequenced in a study of T cell responses to AZD1222 COVID-19 vaccine. TCRdb's table, derived via immunoSEQ multiplex PCR, lists solely in-frame clones and lacks some. The sample has approximately 150,000 clones, roughly 90% seen once; the top ten hold more than 3%. The source material was peripheral blood, sampled 28 days after the second AZD1222 dose. The receptor source for this set is an adult who received the AZD1222 COVID-19 vaccine.

V gene TRBV10-2 combines with J gene TRBJ1-1; D is unclear. Germline assignment: CDR1 WSHSY and CDR2 SAAADI. Trimming removed 6 bases from V and 5 bases from J, with 19 bases in between. The CDR3 totals 15 residues. In DNA form, the CDR3 reads TGCGCCAGCAGCCTCAGAGATGATTTGAGGACTGAAGCTTTCTTT. This codes for CASSLRDDLRTEAFF.

The chain recombines TRBV12-3 or TRBV12-4 with TRBJ1-4, with 8 bases fitting TRBD1. Trimming cost V 5 bases and J 13 bases; bases outside gene matches: 9. This CDR3 comprises 13 residues. The chain's CDR3 is CASSPSRDRGLFF. The CDR3 nucleotides read TGTGCCAGCAGTCCTTCCCGAGACAGGGGACTGTTTTTT.

This chain uses TRBV7-2 with TRBJ1-1, with TRBD1 matching 8 bases. CDR1 and CDR2 (germline): SGHTA, FQGNSA. Trimming took 5 bases from V and 4 from J; bases not matched to a gene: 3. CDR3 length: 13 residues. As DNA, the CDR3 is TGTGCCAGCAGCCTTACAGGGGGCACTGAAGCTTTCTTT. It codes for CASSLTGGTEAFF.

This sequence joins TRBV6-2 or TRBV6-3 and TRBJ1-1; no firm D call. V was pared by 6 bases and J by 4 bases, with 15 bases between. Germline-derived CDR1 and CDR2 are MNHEY and SVGEGT. CDR3 length: 14 amino acids. CDR3 nucleotide sequence: TGTGCCAGCAGCAACGTACTTTGGGCCACTGAAGCTTTCTTT. Amino acid sequence: CASSNVLWATEAFF.

V usage is TRBV27 and J usage is TRBJ2-1, with no clear D. V lost 1 base, J lost 9 bases, and 19 bases lay in between. Germline V gene sequence: CDR1 MNHEY, CDR2 SMNVEV (reference sequence). The CDR3 is 16 amino acids. The CDR3 spells CASSLFGSEGWGEQFF. The CDR3 bases are TGTGCCAGCAGTTTATTTGGTTCTGAAGGGTGGGGTGAGCAGTTCTTC.

V usage is TRBV19 and J usage is TRBJ1-1; D may be TRBD1 (5 bases). From germline, CDR1 is LNHDA and CDR2 SQIVND (reference sequence). The ends were cut back, 1 base at V and 2 bases at J, with 11 bases in the middle. The CDR3 length is 15 residues. The CDR3 sequence: CASSIAGQANTEAFF. In DNA, the CDR3 is TGTGCCAGTAGTATAGCGGGGCAAGCCAACACTGAAGCTTTCTTT.

The CDR3 DNA follows: TGTGCCAGCAGCTTGCAGGGGAACACCGGGGAGCTGTTTTTT. It is translated as CASSLQGNTGELFF. The V gene is TRBV5-4, the J gene TRBJ2-2; TRBD1 is a possible D gene (5 bases). This CDR3 comprises 14 residues. Germline V CDR1 and CDR2: SGHNT, YYREEE (reference sequence). Trimming removed 1 base from V and 1 base from J, with 5 bases in between.

The CDR3 DNA sequence: TGTGCCAGCAGCGGATGGACTAGCGGGAGAGGAAATGAGCAGTTCTTC. This sequence encodes CASSGWTSGRGNEQFF. The gene calls are TRBV4-2 and TRBJ2-1; 13 nucleotides align to TRBD2. Germline V lookup: CDR1 LGHNA, CDR2 YNFKEQ. The V gene end was trimmed by 5 bases and the J gene end by 7 bases; junction bases not matched to a gene: 8. CDR3 size: 16 residues.

The rearrangement joins TRBV5-8 to TRBJ1-2; D is ambiguous. The CDR3 has 15 residues. The germline gives CDR1 SGHTS, CDR2 YDEGEE. Trimming pared 1 base from V and 3 bases from J, leaving 13 bases between. CDR3 sequence: CASSLRLRSDYGYTF. CDR3 coding DNA: TGTGCCAGCAGCTTGAGGTTAAGGAGTGACTATGGCTACACCTTC.

The rearrangement joins TRBV27 to TRBJ1-4; D unclear. Germline assignment: CDR1 MNHEY and CDR2 SMNVEV (reference sequence). CDR3 length: 13 amino acids. V gave up 4 bases and J gave up 3 bases, with 6 bases separating them. The CDR3 protein is CASSWGANEKLFF. Written as DNA, the CDR3 is TGTGCCAGCAGTTGGGGTGCTAATGAAAAACTGTTTTTT.

The chain is built from TRBV7-2 and TRBJ2-3; no clear D. The V gene lost 2 bases and the J gene lost 3 bases, with 3 bases spanning the gap. The CDR3 contains 12 residues. Germline CDR1 is SGHTA and CDR2 is FQGNSA. CDR3 bases: TGTGCCAGCAGCTTAAGTACAGATACGCAGTATTTT. This encodes CASSLSTDTQYF.

The chain links TRBV2 to TRBJ2-6; D gene ambiguous. The CDR3 length is 15 residues. Trimming took off 4 bases at V and 0 bases at J, with 7 bases between the two ends. Per the germline V gene, CDR1 is SNHLY and CDR2 is FYNNEI. CDR3 sequence reads: CASSVIGSGANVLTF. CDR3 nucleotide sequence: TGTGCCAGCAGTGTTATTGGCTCTGGGGCCAACGTCCTGACTTTC.

The V call is TRBV5-1, the J call TRBJ2-7; D is ambiguous. There are 14 residues in the CDR3. CDR1 is SGHRS, CDR2 YFSETQ, per germline. V was clipped by 0 bases and J by 5 bases, with 12 bases between them. CDR3 DNA: TGCGCCAGCAGCTTGGGACGACCCACAGACGAGCAGTACTTC. Translating it yields CASSLGRPTDEQYF.